Listed below are T cell receptor beta chains from one sample, sequenced in a study of T cells in narcolepsy. Profiling relied on immunoSEQ multiplex PCR, and the TCRdb table lists in-frame clones only, not all of them. The sample yields about 30,000 clones, around 81% seen once. Material: CD45RA- memory CD4+ T cells from PBMCs. The receptors derive from a human donor with narcolepsy. CDR3s include the opening cysteine and the closing phenylalanine or tryptophan. Each record gives: CDR3 protein, CDR3 DNA, J gene, D gene, V gene, clone size. The D gene is left open where the match is weak. Clone size is stated in some rows and not others, as once, few, many or a class when expanded.

CASSPRDVGGYGYTF | TGTGCCAGCTCACCCCGGGACGTTGGGGGTTATGGCTACACCTTC | TRBJ1-2 | NA | TRBV18 | few
CASSMARGRYEQYF | TGTGCCAGCAGTATGGCGAGGGGGCGTTACGAGCAGTACTTC | TRBJ2-7 | TRBD1 | TRBV6-1 | once
CASSSPTGENSPLHF | TGTGCCAGCAGTTCCCCGACGGGAGAGAATTCACCCCTCCACTTT | TRBJ1-6 | NA | TRBV6-1 | NA
CASSLVQGRQETQYF | TGTGCCAGCAGCTTAGTGCAGGGGCGGCAAGAGACCCAGTACTTC | TRBJ2-5 | NA | TRBV7-2 | NA
CASSPTSGLYNEQFF | TGTGCCAGCAGCCCAACTAGCGGGCTATACAATGAGCAGTTCTTC | TRBJ2-1 | TRBD2 | TRBV7-2 | NA
CASSSPGLGDTQYF | TGTGCCAGCAGTTCACCAGGTTTGGGAGATACGCAGTATTTT | TRBJ2-3 | NA | TRBV27 | NA
CASANLRIRTGELFF | TGTGCCAGCGCGAACCTCCGGATCCGAACCGGGGAGCTGTTTTTT | TRBJ2-2 | NA | TRBV11-2 | NA
CASSFLPIGDYEQYF | TGCGCCAGCAGCTTTTTACCCATAGGGGACTACGAGCAGTACTTC | TRBJ2-7 | NA | TRBV5-1 | NA
CASSEGGNTQYF | TGTGCCAGCAGTGAAGGGGGGAATACGCAGTATTTT | TRBJ2-3 | NA | TRBV6-1 | NA
CASSLEPFGRGEAFF | TGCGCCAGCAGCTTGGAGCCGTTTGGTAGAGGTGAAGCTTTCTTT | TRBJ1-1 | NA | TRBV5-1 | NA
CSVRPDDAQYF | TGCAGCGTAAGACCAGACGATGCGCAGTATTTT | TRBJ2-3 | NA | TRBV29-1 | NA
CASSEATYGELFF | TGTGCCAGCAGTGAAGCGACTTACGGGGAGCTGTTTTTT | TRBJ2-2 | NA | TRBV6-1 | NA
CASSGQGRNTGELFF | TGTGCCAGCAGTGGGCAGGGGCGGAACACCGGGGAGCTGTTTTTT | TRBJ2-2 | NA | TRBV2 | NA
CASKGEGEQFF | TGTGCCAGCAAAGGAGAAGGGGAGCAGTTCTTC | TRBJ2-1 | NA | TRBV2 | NA
CASSWRSEAEAFF | TGTGCCAGCAGTTGGCGATCGGAGGCTGAAGCTTTCTTT | TRBJ1-1 | NA | TRBV27 | few
CASSFGGRRNTEAFF | TGTGCCAGCAGCTTCGGAGGGAGGCGGAACACTGAAGCTTTCTTT | TRBJ1-1 | NA | TRBV11-3 | NA
CATCNQPQHF | TGTGCCACCTGCAACCAGCCCCAGCATTTT | TRBJ1-5 | NA | TRBV19 | once
CAISEDPGNEQFF | TGTGCCATCAGTGAGGACCCGGGGAATGAGCAGTTCTTC | TRBJ2-1 | NA | TRBV10-3 | NA
CASSQDIGLTGNTGELFF | TGTGCCAGCAGCCAAGATATTGGCCTTACAGGGAACACCGGGGAGCTGTTTTTT | TRBJ2-2 | NA | TRBV4-2 | NA
CASRQQGAGGSGANVLTF | TGTGCCAGCAGACAACAGGGGGCGGGAGGCTCTGGGGCCAACGTCCTGACTTTC | TRBJ2-6 | NA | TRBV14 | NA
CASSLDGDTQYF | TGTGCCAGCAGCTTAGACGGGGATACGCAGTATTTT | TRBJ2-3 | NA | TRBV7-6 | NA
CASSFSGMSSYNEQFF | TGTGCCAGCAGTTTTAGCGGGATGAGCTCCTACAATGAGCAGTTCTTC | TRBJ2-1 | TRBD2 | TRBV6-6 | NA
CASIGGGHEQYF | TGTGCCAGCATAGGGGGGGGCCACGAGCAGTACTTC | TRBJ2-7 | NA | TRBV28 | NA
CASSPEGVANEKLFF | TGTGCCAGCTCACCAGAAGGGGTGGCTAATGAAAAACTGTTTTTT | TRBJ1-4 | NA | TRBV18 | NA
CASSPGTAAGNTIYF | TGTGCCAGCAGCCCCGGGACAGCCGCCGGAAACACCATATATTTT | TRBJ1-3 | TRBD1 | TRBV7-2 | NA
CASSESRGLGQPQHF | TGTGCCAGCAGTGAATCGAGGGGACTAGGTCAGCCCCAGCATTTT | TRBJ1-5 | NA | TRBV25-1 | NA
CASSSPDSKVAFF | TGTGCCAGCAGCTCCCCCGACAGCAAGGTAGCTTTCTTT | TRBJ1-1 | NA | TRBV11-2 | few
CASSSSQGNNSPLHF | TGTGCCAGCAGTTCCTCCCAGGGGAATAATTCACCCCTCCACTTT | TRBJ1-6 | NA | TRBV6-5 | NA
CASNQASTGNQPQHF | TGTGCCAGCAATCAGGCTTCCACTGGGAATCAGCCCCAGCATTTT | TRBJ1-5 | NA | TRBV5-6 | NA
CASSQLLSDRNYGYTF | TGCGCCAGCAGCCAACTCCTTTCCGACCGGAACTATGGCTACACCTTC | TRBJ1-2 | NA | TRBV4-1 | NA
CASSSPGNRNTIYF | TGTGCCAGCAGTTCTCCCGGCAACCGAAACACCATATATTTT | TRBJ1-3 | NA | TRBV28 | few
CAWNPKRGYNEQFF | TGTGCCTGGAACCCGAAGAGGGGATACAATGAGCAGTTCTTC | TRBJ2-1 | NA | TRBV30 | NA
CASSILQGNTGELFF | TGTGCCAGCAGCATACTACAGGGGAACACCGGGGAGCTGTTTTTT | TRBJ2-2 | NA | TRBV11-2 | few
CASSGTVVQPQHF | TGTGCCAGCAGCGGGACAGTTGTACAGCCCCAGCATTTT | TRBJ1-5 | TRBD1 | TRBV2 | NA
CASSPKPIAGAATDTQYF | TGTGCCAGCAGCCCGAAACCAATAGCGGGGGCCGCTACAGATACGCAGTATTTT | TRBJ2-3 | TRBD2 | TRBV4-2 | NA
CASSLAGEQFF | TGTGCCAGCAGCTTAGCGGGTGAGCAGTTCTTC | TRBJ2-1 | NA | TRBV7-8 | NA
CASSRYRNTEAFF | TGTGCCAGCAGTCGATACAGGAACACTGAAGCTTTCTTT | TRBJ1-1 | NA | TRBV28 | once
CASSSLAGRYNEQFF | TGTGCCAGCAGCTCACTAGCGGGGCGTTACAATGAGCAGTTCTTC | TRBJ2-1 | TRBD2 | TRBV5-6 | once
CASSGRVEETQYF | TGTGCCAGTAGCGGCAGAGTAGAAGAGACCCAGTACTTC | TRBJ2-5 | NA | TRBV19 | NA
CASSLVRTSGEQFF | TGTGCCAGCAGCTTAGTTAGGACTAGTGGCGAGCAGTTCTTC | TRBJ2-1 | TRBD2 | TRBV11-3 | NA
CASSVIGEQYF | TGTGCCAGCAGTGTAATAGGCGAGCAGTACTTC | TRBJ2-7 | NA | TRBV6-5 | NA
CASSLGSSGNQPQHF | TGTGCCAGCAGCTTGGGGAGCTCGGGCAATCAGCCCCAGCATTTT | TRBJ1-5 | NA | TRBV7-1 | NA
CASSQTGGMTDTQYF | TGTGCCAGCAGCCAAACAGGGGGCATGACAGATACGCAGTATTTT | TRBJ2-3 | TRBD1 | TRBV4-2 | NA
CASRGDWRNTEAFF | TGCGCCAGCAGGGGGGATTGGAGAAACACTGAAGCTTTCTTT | TRBJ1-1 | NA | TRBV4-1 | NA
CAWSVDPVTLKEKLFF | TGTGCCTGGAGTGTTGACCCGGTTACCTTGAAGGAAAAACTGTTTTTT | TRBJ1-4 | NA | TRBV30 | NA
CASSPGLAEETQYF | TGTGCCAGCTCACCGGGACTAGCGGAAGAGACCCAGTACTTC | TRBJ2-5 | TRBD2 | TRBV18 | NA
CASRRQMNTEAFF | TGCGCCAGCAGAAGACAGATGAACACTGAAGCTTTCTTT | TRBJ1-1 | NA | TRBV5-1 | NA